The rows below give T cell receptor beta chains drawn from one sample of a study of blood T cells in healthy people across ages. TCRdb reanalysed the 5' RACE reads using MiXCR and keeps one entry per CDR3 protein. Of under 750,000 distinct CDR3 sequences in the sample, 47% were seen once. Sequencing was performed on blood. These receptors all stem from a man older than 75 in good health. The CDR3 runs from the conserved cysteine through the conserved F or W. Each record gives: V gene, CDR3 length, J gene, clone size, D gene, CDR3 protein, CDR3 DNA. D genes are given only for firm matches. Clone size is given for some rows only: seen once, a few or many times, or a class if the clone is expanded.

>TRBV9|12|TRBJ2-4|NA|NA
CASSVTDDIQYF
TGTGCCAGCAGCGTAACTGATGACATTCAGTACTTC
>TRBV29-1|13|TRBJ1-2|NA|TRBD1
CSAPGQGVYGYTF
TGCAGCGCACCGGGACAGGGCGTCTATGGCTACACCTTC
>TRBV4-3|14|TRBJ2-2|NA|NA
CASSHWGEGGELFF
TGCGCCAGCAGCCACTGGGGGGAAGGCGGGGAGCTGTTTTTT
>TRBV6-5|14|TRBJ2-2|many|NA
CASSYYWGTGELFF
TGTGCCAGCAGTTACTACTGGGGGACCGGGGAGCTGTTTTTT
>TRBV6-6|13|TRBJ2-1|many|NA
CASSPSQKAVQFF
TGTGCCAGCAGTCCTTCACAGAAGGCGGTACAGTTCTTC
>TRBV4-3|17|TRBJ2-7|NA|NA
CASSQGPGHTNPYEQYF
TGCGCCAGCAGCCAAGGACCGGGACACACTAACCCCTACGAGCAGTACTTC
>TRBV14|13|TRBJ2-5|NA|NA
CASSQPGRETQYF
TGTGCCAGCAGCCAACCAGGGCGGGAGACCCAGTACTTC
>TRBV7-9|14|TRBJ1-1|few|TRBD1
CASSSQGAQTEAFF
TGTGCCAGCAGCTCGCAGGGGGCTCAGACTGAAGCTTTCTTT
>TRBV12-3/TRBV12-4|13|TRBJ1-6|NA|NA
CASRGSYNSPLHF
TGTGCCAGCAGGGGCTCCTATAATTCACCCCTCCACTTT
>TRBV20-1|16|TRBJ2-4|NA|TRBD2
CSAPRILAGEGDIQYF
TGCAGTGCCCCACGCATACTAGCGGGAGAAGGGGACATTCAGTACTTC
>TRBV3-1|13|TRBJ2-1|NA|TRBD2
CASSQVSSGEQFF
TGTGCCAGCAGCCAAGTCTCTAGCGGTGAGCAGTTCTTC
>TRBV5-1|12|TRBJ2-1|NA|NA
CASRVGANGQFF
TGCGCCAGCAGGGTGGGAGCCAATGGGCAGTTCTTC
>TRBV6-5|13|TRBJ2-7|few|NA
CASNGQGTHEQYF
TGTGCCAGCAATGGGCAGGGTACTCACGAGCAGTACTTC
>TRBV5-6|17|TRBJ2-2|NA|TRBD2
CASSLFGLAENTGELFF
TGTGCCAGCAGCTTGTTCGGACTAGCGGAGAACACCGGGGAGCTGTTTTTT
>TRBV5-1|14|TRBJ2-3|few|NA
CASSQDPWADTQYF
TGCGCCAGCAGCCAGGACCCCTGGGCAGATACGCAGTATTTT
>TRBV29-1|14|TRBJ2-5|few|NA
CSVRGPLPPETQYF
TGCAGCGTTCGGGGACCGCTTCCCCCAGAGACCCAGTACTTC
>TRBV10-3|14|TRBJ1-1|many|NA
CAIREGSWDTEAFF
TGTGCCATCAGGGAGGGTTCATGGGACACTGAAGCTTTCTTT
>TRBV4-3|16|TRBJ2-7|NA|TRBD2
CASSQDPGGYGYEQYF
TGCGCCAGCAGCCAAGATCCGGGAGGGTACGGGTACGAGCAGTACTTC
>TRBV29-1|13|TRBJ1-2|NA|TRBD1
CSAAAGGNYGYTF
TGCAGCGCTGCGGCAGGGGGCAACTATGGCTACACCTTC
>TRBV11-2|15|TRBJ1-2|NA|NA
CASSLDWGNNYGYTF
TGTGCCAGCAGCTTAGATTGGGGGAACAACTATGGCTACACCTTC
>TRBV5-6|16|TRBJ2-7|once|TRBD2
CASSPESRGGRYEQYF
TGTGCCAGCAGCCCTGAGTCGCGGGGGGGCCGGTACGAGCAGTACTTC
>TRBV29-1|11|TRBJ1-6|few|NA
CSVTQGGTLHF
TGCAGCGTTACGCAAGGGGGTACCCTCCACTTT
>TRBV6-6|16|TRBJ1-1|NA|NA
CASSYFPGAGGTEAFF
TGTGCCAGCAGTTATTTTCCGGGGGCCGGGGGTACTGAAGCTTTCTTT
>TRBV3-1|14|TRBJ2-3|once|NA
CASSHRPPEDTQYF
TGTGCCAGCAGCCACCGGCCTCCGGAAGATACGCAGTATTTT
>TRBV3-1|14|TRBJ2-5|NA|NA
CASSLRRTQETQYF
TGTGCCAGCAGCCTAAGGAGGACACAGGAGACCCAGTACTTC
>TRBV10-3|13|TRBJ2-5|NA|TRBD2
CAITETSGGTQYF
TGTGCCATCACTGAGACTAGCGGCGGGACCCAGTACTTC
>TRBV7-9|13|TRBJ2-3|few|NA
CASTKISTDTQYF
TGTGCCAGCACGAAGATAAGCACAGATACGCAGTATTTT
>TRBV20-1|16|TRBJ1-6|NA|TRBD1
CSARDNVGQGDSPLHF
TGCAGTGCTAGAGATAATGTGGGACAGGGGGACTCACCCCTCCACTTT
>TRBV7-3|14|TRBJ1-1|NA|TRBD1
CASSQNPGQGEAFF
TGTGCCAGCAGCCAGAACCCGGGACAGGGGGAAGCTTTCTTT
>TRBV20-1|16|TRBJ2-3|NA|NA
CSAKQQRPQGTDTQYF
TGCAGTGCTAAACAACAGCGGCCCCAGGGCACAGATACGCAGTATTTT
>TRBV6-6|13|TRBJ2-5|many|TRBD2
CASSPPGGETQYF
TGTGCCAGCAGCCCCCCCGGGGGGGAGACCCAGTACTTC
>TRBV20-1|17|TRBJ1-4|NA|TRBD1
CSARDPGTGPPIEKLFF
TGCAGTGCTAGAGATCCTGGGACAGGGCCCCCAATTGAAAAACTGTTTTTT
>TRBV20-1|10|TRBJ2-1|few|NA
CSARKPGVFF
TGCAGTGCCCGCAAGCCGGGTGTGTTCTTC
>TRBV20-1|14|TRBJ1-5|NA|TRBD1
CSTLTGGLLTSQHF
TGCAGTACACTCACAGGGGGCCTCCTGACGTCCCAGCATTTT
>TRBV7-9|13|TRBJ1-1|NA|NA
CASSPQAGTEAFF
TGTGCCAGCAGCCCTCAAGCGGGGACTGAAGCTTTCTTT
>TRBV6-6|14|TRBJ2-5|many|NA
CASSRSQGGETQYF
TGTGCCAGCAGCCGAAGTCAGGGAGGAGAGACCCAGTACTTC
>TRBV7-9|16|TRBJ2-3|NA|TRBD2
CAGSTPLGGNTDTQYF
TGTGCCGGCAGCACGCCTCTCGGGGGGAACACAGATACGCAGTATTTT
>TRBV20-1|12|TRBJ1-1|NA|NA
CSASGPVRRAFF
TGCAGTGCGAGCGGTCCGGTGAGGAGAGCTTTCTTT
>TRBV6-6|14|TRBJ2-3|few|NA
CASSYGQSVDTQYF
TGTGCCAGCAGTTACGGACAATCGGTAGATACGCAGTATTTT
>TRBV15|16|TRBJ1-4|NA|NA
CATSRDRAGGVRKLFF
TGTGCCACCAGCAGAGATCGGGCGGGTGGGGTCAGAAAACTGTTTTTT
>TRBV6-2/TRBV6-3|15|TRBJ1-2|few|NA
CATSGVRTGNYGYTF
TGTGCCACTTCAGGGGTGCGGACGGGTAACTATGGCTACACCTTC
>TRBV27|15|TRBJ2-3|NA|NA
CASSSRDLGSDTQYF
TGTGCCAGCAGTTCCCGGGACCTGGGGTCAGATACGCAGTATTTT
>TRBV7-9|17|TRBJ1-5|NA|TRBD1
CASSGEGTGGAGQPQHF
TGTGCCAGCAGCGGCGAAGGGACAGGGGGCGCGGGTCAGCCCCAGCATTTT
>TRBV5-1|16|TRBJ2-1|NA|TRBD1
CASSFQPGTGHNEQFF
TGCGCCAGCAGCTTCCAACCCGGGACAGGACACAATGAGCAGTTCTTC
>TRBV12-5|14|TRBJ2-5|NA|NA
CASGLVQEGGTQYF
TGTGCTAGTGGTTTGGTACAAGAAGGAGGGACCCAGTACTTC
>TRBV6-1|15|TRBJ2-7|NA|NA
CALTPLRTSAYEQYF
TGTGCCTTAACTCCTCTACGCACAAGCGCCTACGAGCAGTACTTC
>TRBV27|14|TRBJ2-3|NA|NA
CASSLRQHGDTQYF
TGTGCCAGCAGTTTAAGGCAGCATGGGGATACGCAGTATTTT
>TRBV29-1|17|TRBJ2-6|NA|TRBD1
CSVGGTGGDFGGNVLTF
TGCAGCGTTGGAGGGACAGGGGGTGACTTTGGGGGCAACGTCCTGACTTTC
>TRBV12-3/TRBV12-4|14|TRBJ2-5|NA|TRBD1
CASSLTGARATQYF
TGTGCCAGCAGTTTGACAGGGGCGCGGGCGACCCAGTACTTC
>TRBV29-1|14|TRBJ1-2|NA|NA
CSVDRQTNNYGYTF
TGCAGCGTTGATCGACAGACAAATAACTATGGCTACACCTTC
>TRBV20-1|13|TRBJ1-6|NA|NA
CSGSPGGNSPLHF
TGCAGTGGATCCCCAGGTGGCAATTCACCCCTCCACTTT
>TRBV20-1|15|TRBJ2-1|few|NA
CSARSKARGVDEQFF
TGCAGTGCTAGATCCAAGGCCCGAGGGGTCGATGAGCAGTTCTTC
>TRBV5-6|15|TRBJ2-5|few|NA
CASSLERVGMATQYF
TGTGCCAGCAGCTTGGAACGGGTAGGGATGGCGACCCAGTACTTC
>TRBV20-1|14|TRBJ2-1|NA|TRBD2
CSALPSGRAYEQFF
TGCAGTGCCCTTCCTAGCGGGAGGGCCTATGAGCAGTTCTTC
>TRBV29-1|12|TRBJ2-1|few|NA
CSVEEGSNEQFF
TGCAGCGTTGAAGAGGGCTCCAATGAGCAGTTCTTC
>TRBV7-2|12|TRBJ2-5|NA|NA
CASSSRKETQYF
TGTGCCAGCAGCTCCAGAAAGGAGACCCAGTACTTC
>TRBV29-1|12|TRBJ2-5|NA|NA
CSVAQGRETQYF
TGCAGCGTTGCCCAGGGAAGGGAGACCCAGTACTTC
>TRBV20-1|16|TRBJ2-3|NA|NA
CSARKPITAKPNTQYF
TGCAGTGCTAGGAAACCGATAACCGCGAAACCCAATACGCAGTATTTT
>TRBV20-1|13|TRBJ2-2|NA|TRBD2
CSAVAGGPGELFF
TGCAGTGCTGTAGCGGGAGGGCCTGGGGAGCTGTTTTTT